These 24 T cell receptor beta chains originate from one sample sequenced in a study of cytomegalovirus exposure and HLA in healthy donors. Primers: 60 Vbeta forward and 13 Jbeta reverse. Assay: immunoSEQ multiplex PCR; the TCRdb copy retains only in-frame clones and omits some. The sample records tens of thousands of clones, over 55% being singletons. Material: PBMCs. The receptors come from a woman aged 50 to 60 in good health and CMV-seropositive.

This clone was seen a handful of times. The chain combines TRBV6-5 with TRBJ1-6, with D uncertain. The germline gives CDR1 MNHEY, CDR2 SVGAGI. V lost 5 bases to trimming and J lost 4 bases, with 9 bases between them. CDR3 length: 14 residues. In nucleotides, the CDR3 is TGTGCCAGCAGTGCGATCAATTATAATTCACCCCTCCACTTT. Protein sequence: CASSAINYNSPLHF.

The chain couples TRBV6-1 to TRBJ1-2, with 7 bases aligning to TRBD1. Germline V CDR1 and CDR2: MNHNS, SASEGT. Trimming removed 4 bases from V and 6 bases from J; junction bases left unmatched: 2. The length of the CDR3 is 12 residues. The CDR3 DNA reads TGTGCCAGCAGTGTAACAGGGGATGGCTACACCTTC. Protein: CASSVTGDGYTF.

The rearrangement joins TRBV5-1 to TRBJ2-2, with 13 bases fitting TRBD2. Trimming removed 4 bases from V and 6 bases from J; junction bases left unmatched: 9. The CDR3 sequence is 17 residues long. Per the germline V gene, CDR1 is SGHRS and CDR2 is YFSETQ. The CDR3 sequence: CASSLHAGTSGAGELFF. The CDR3 DNA is TGCGCCAGCAGCCTACACGCCGGGACTAGCGGGGCCGGGGAGCTGTTTTTT.

V usage is TRBV4-1 and J usage is TRBJ2-3; the match to TRBD1 covers 9 bases. The CDR3 contains 16 residues. CDR1 and CDR2 (germline): MGHRA, YSYEKL. V trimming: 0 bases; J trimming: 3 bases; junction bases outside the gene matches: 4. CDR3 loop: CASSQEGTGKTDTQYF. The CDR3 DNA sequence: TGCGCCAGCAGCCAAGAAGGGACAGGGAAAACAGATACGCAGTATTTT.

V is TRBV19 and J is TRBJ1-1, with 7 bases matching TRBD1. The junction had 8 bases not matched to a gene; V was cut back by 6 bases and J by 7 bases. CDR3 length: 13 amino acids. From germline, CDR1 is LNHDA and CDR2 SQIVND (reference sequence). The DNA for the CDR3 is TGTGCCAGTAGGAACAGGGGAGCCTTTGAAGCTTTCTTT. Encoded protein: CASRNRGAFEAFF. Variable domain in full (rest from reference TRBV19 and TRBJ1-1): DGGITQSPKYLFRKEGQNVTLSCEQNLNHDAMYWYRQDPGQGLRLIYYSQIVNDFQKGDIAEGYSVSREKKESFPLTVTSAQKNPTAFYLCASRNRGAFEAFFGQGTRLTVV.

The chain joins TRBV6-5 to TRBJ2-7; D is perhaps TRBD2 (7 bases). CDR1 MNHEY and CDR2 SVGAGI come from the germline V gene. Trimming stripped 7 bases from V and 5 bases from J, with 9 bases between. The CDR3 has 11 residues. DNA for the CDR3: TGTGCCAGCACGGGGGGCCACGAGCAGTACTTC. Residues: CASTGGHEQYF.

This sequence joins TRBV7-2 and TRBJ1-6; D remains ambiguous. V dropped 5 bases and J dropped 2 bases, with 19 bases sitting between them. This CDR3 has 18 amino acids. Per the germline V gene, CDR1 is SGHTA and CDR2 is FQGNSA. CDR3 region: CASSPVGGSQTYNSPLHF. The DNA for the CDR3 is TGTGCCAGCAGCCCCGTAGGTGGGAGCCAAACCTATAATTCACCCCTCCACTTT.

The CDR3 sequence: CASSLGRGFLHEKLFF. The CDR3, as DNA: TGTGCCAGCAGTTTGGGGAGGGGGTTTCTTCATGAAAAACTGTTTTTT. The chain employs TRBV28 and TRBJ1-4, with a tentative D call TRBD1 (6 bases). V was pared by 3 bases and J by 6 bases, with 17 bases between. The V gene's germline CDR1 is MDHEN and CDR2 SYDVKM. The CDR3 sequence is 16 residues long.

This chain uses TRBV7-9 with TRBJ2-1, with D possibly matching TRBD2 (6 bases). The CDR3 spans 14 residues. V gave up 3 bases and J gave up 10 bases, with 16 bases separating them. Germline CDR1 and CDR2: SEHNR and FQNEAQ (reference sequence). The CDR3 sequence: CASSFSLGRGEQFF. CDR3 nucleotide sequence: TGTGCCAGCAGCTTCTCTCTCGGCCGGGGGGAGCAGTTCTTC.

V is TRBV13 and J is TRBJ2-3; 10 nucleotides match TRBD2. With V trimmed by 0 bases and J by 2 bases, 2 bases remained unmatched. CDR3 length equals 16 residues. Germline values: CDR1 PRHDT, CDR2 FYEKMQ (reference sequence). The CDR3 bases are TGTGCCAGCAGCTTAGGGCTAGCGGGGGCCACAGATACGCAGTATTTT. It encodes CASSLGLAGATDTQYF.

The V call is TRBV6-5, the J call TRBJ1-6, with D perhaps TRBD1 (6 bases). The CDR3 length is 14 residues. V was shortened by 6 bases and J by 7 bases, with 13 bases between the two germline ends. Looked up from germline, CDR1 is MNHEY and CDR2 is SVGAGI. CDR3 sequence (DNA): TGTGCCAGCAGCCAAGGACAGACCAATTCACCCCTCCACTTT. Translation: CASSQGQTNSPLHF.

The rearrangement joins TRBV30 to TRBJ1-5; D is unresolved. This CDR3 spans 14 amino acids. The germline V gene has CDR1 GTSNPN and CDR2 SVGIG (reference sequence). V dropped 2 bases and J dropped 3 bases, with 11 bases sitting between them. The CDR3 nucleotides are TGTGCCTGGAGTTACGGGAATCCCAATCAGCCCCAGCATTTT. It translates to CAWSYGNPNQPQHF.

The V gene is TRBV6-4, the J gene TRBJ2-1; TRBD1 matches at 8 bases. Germline values: CDR1 MRHNA, CDR2 SNTAGT. The CDR3 loop spans 15 amino acids. Trimming at V came to 5 bases and at J to 6 bases, leaving 9 bases not matched to a gene. CDR3 nucleotides: TGTGCCAGCAGTCCTACGGACAGGGTGGTCAATGAGCAGTTCTTC. Protein sequence: CASSPTDRVVNEQFF.

There are a few counts of this clone. The rearrangement links TRBV28 to TRBJ1-1; D unresolved. Trimming took off 6 bases at V and 4 bases at J, with 9 bases between the two ends. CDR3 size: 12 residues. Germline-derived CDR1 and CDR2 are MDHEN and SYDVKM. This CDR3 is CASSRGSTEAFF. The CDR3 DNA sequence: TGTGCCAGCAGCCGAGGGTCCACTGAAGCTTTCTTT. The variable domain in full, with the rest retrieved from reference TRBV28 and TRBJ1-1, is DVKVTQSSRYLVKRTGEKVFLECVQDMDHENMFWYRQDPGLGLRLIYFSYDVKMKEKGDIPEGYSVSREKKERFSLILESASTNQTSMYLCASSRGSTEAFFGQGTRLTVV.

The chain couples TRBV28 to TRBJ1-1; tentative D call: TRBD1 (5 bases). The CDR3 has 15 amino acids. V dropped 6 bases and J dropped 0 bases, with 14 bases sitting between them. Germline V gene lookup returns CDR1 MDHEN and CDR2 SYDVKM. In DNA form, the CDR3 reads TGTGCCAGCAGCTATGACAGCTCCATGAACACTGAAGCTTTCTTT. Amino acid sequence: CASSYDSSMNTEAFF. Combining the CDR3 with reference TRBV28 and TRBJ1-1 gives the whole variable domain DVKVTQSSRYLVKRTGEKVFLECVQDMDHENMFWYRQDPGLGLRLIYFSYDVKMKEKGDIPEGYSVSREKKERFSLILESASTNQTSMYLCASSYDSSMNTEAFFGQGTRLTVV.

The rearrangement links TRBV6-1 to TRBJ2-7, with TRBD2 matching over 7 bases. Germline lookup yields CDR1 MNHNS and CDR2 SASEGT. V shed 5 bases and J 0 bases; nucleotides not matched to a gene: 7. The CDR3 is made up of 15 amino acids. This CDR3 reads CASSPLAVTSYEQYF. In nucleotides, the CDR3 is TGTGCCAGCAGTCCCCTAGCGGTTACCTCCTACGAGCAGTACTTC.

V is TRBV5-4 and J is TRBJ2-1; D is perhaps TRBD1 (5 bases). V gave up 4 bases and J gave up 5 bases, with 7 bases separating them. Germline V gene lookup returns CDR1 SGHNT and CDR2 YYREEE (reference sequence). This CDR3 is 12 amino acids long. CDR3 loop: CASSPRDNEQFF. CDR3 nucleotides: TGTGCCAGCAGCCCCAGGGACAATGAGCAGTTCTTC.

This clone was detected only a few times. The chain recombines TRBV7-8 with TRBJ2-5; 12 nucleotides line up with TRBD2. V trimming: 5 bases; J trimming: 4 bases; junction bases outside the gene matches: 14. The CDR3 has 18 residues. The germline V gene has CDR1 SGHVS and CDR2 FQNEAQ. The chain's CDR3 is CASSLIPTSGGKRETQYF. In DNA, the CDR3 is TGTGCCAGCAGCCTAATCCCGACTAGCGGGGGAAAGAGAGAGACCCAGTACTTC. Drawing the rest from reference TRBV7-8 and TRBJ2-5, the complete variable domain is GAGVSQSPRYKVAKRGQDVALRCDPISGHVSLFWYQQALGQGPEFLTYFQNEAQLDKSGLPSDRFFAERPEGSVSTLKIQRTQQEDSAVYLCASSLIPTSGGKRETQYFGPGTRLLVL.

This chain joins TRBV28 and TRBJ2-1; 9 bases match TRBD1. CDR1 and CDR2 from the germline V gene are MDHEN and SYDVKM. The CDR3 is 16 amino acids. V lost 5 bases and J lost 4; bases outside the gene matches: 9. CDR3 sequence (DNA): TGTGCCAGCAGTCCGGGACAGGGTAGTACTTACAATGAGCAGTTCTTC. As protein: CASSPGQGSTYNEQFF.

This chain joins TRBV10-3 and TRBJ2-3, with D tentatively TRBD2 (7 bases). V lost 4 bases and J 6 bases, leaving 17 bases between the germline ends. Germline V gene lookup returns CDR1 ENHRY and CDR2 SYGVKD. The CDR3 is 15 residues long. This chain's CDR3 is CAISGRGAHSDTQYF. The CDR3 region has the DNA TGTGCCATCAGTGGACGGGGGGCCCATTCCGATACGCAGTATTTT.

V is TRBV2 and J is TRBJ1-6, with no clear D. The CDR3 is made up of 14 amino acids. Germline CDR1 reads SNHLY; CDR2 reads FYNNEI. V gave up 4 bases and J gave up 14 bases, with 18 bases separating them. CDR3 protein: CASSVLGSERALHF. CDR3 in DNA: TGTGCCAGCAGTGTACTCGGGTCCGAAAGAGCCCTCCACTTT. The full variable domain, rest sourced from reference TRBV2 and TRBJ1-6, is EPEVTQTPSHQVTQMGQEVILRCVPISNHLYFYWYRQILGQKVEFLVSFYNNEISEKSEIFDDQFSVERPDGSNFTLKIRSTKLEDSAMYFCASSVLGSERALHFGNGTRLTVT.

The V call is TRBV7-9, the J call TRBJ2-7; maybe TRBD1 (6 bases). Germline values: CDR1 SEHNR, CDR2 FQNEAQ (reference sequence). Trimming shortened V by 6 bases and J by 6 bases, and 15 bases separated the two germline ends. The CDR3 length is 13 residues. Here the CDR3 DNA reads TGTGCCAGCAGGACACCCATCAGGGGCGAGCAGTACTTC. Encoded protein: CASRTPIRGEQYF.

The chain recombines TRBV5-1 with TRBJ1-1; 8 bases align to TRBD1. The V gene's germline CDR1 is SGHRS and CDR2 YFSETQ. The CDR3 is 15 amino acids. With 4 bases clipped from V and 2 bases from J, the junction kept 7 bases outside the gene matches. The CDR3 here is CASSQRQGTNTEAFF. The CDR3 region has the DNA TGCGCCAGCAGCCAACGACAGGGGACTAACACTGAAGCTTTCTTT.

J is TRBJ1-3 and V is TRBV10-2, with a weak D call TRBD1 (5 bases). The CDR3 runs 15 residues. The V gene's germline CDR1 is WSHSY and CDR2 SAAADI. V gave up 3 bases and J gave up 0 bases, with 9 bases separating them. The CDR3 sequence: CASSDGASSGNTIYF. The CDR3, as DNA: TGCGCCAGCAGTGATGGGGCTAGCTCTGGAAACACCATATATTTT.